Each of the 15 T cell receptor beta chains below was sequenced from the same sample in a study of T cells in Graves' hyperthyroidism and ophthalmopathy. Authors of the study amplified TCR beta CDR3 regions from RNA transcripts. TCR CDR3 regions were first amplified by RT-PCR with HTBI primers. MiXCR, run by TCRdb on the multiplex PCR reads, gives a single entry per CDR3 protein. Among fewer than 750,000 distinct CDR3 sequences, under 60% were seen once, and the ten largest hold about 7.8%. Sequencing was done on a sample of peripheral blood or thyroid tissue (not recorded which). The source is a woman aged 18-29 years with Graves' hyperthyroidism.

This clonotype was detected only once. V gene TRBV7-9 combines with J gene TRBJ2-7; TRBD1 matches at 9 bases. The CDR3 runs 15 residues. V lost 8 bases, J lost 5 bases, and 13 bases stayed unmatched. Germline V CDR1 and CDR2: SEHNR, FQNEAQ (reference sequence). The CDR3 reads CASDLSGQGGHEQYF. Here the CDR3 DNA reads TGTGCCAGCGACTTATCGGGACAGGGTGGCCACGAGCAGTACTTC. The whole variable domain, remainder taken from reference TRBV7-9 and TRBJ2-7, is DTGVSQNPRHKITKRGQNVTFRCDPISEHNRLYWYRQTLGQGPEFLTYFQNEAQLEKSRLLSDRFSAERPKGSFSTLEIQRTEQGDSAMYLCASDLSGQGGHEQYFGPGTRLTVT.

The chain carries TRBV11-3 and TRBJ2-7; D perhaps matches TRBD1 (7 bases). CDR3 length: 18 residues. Germline assignment: CDR1 SGHNT and CDR2 YENEEA. Trimming pared 1 base from V and 3 bases from J, leaving 22 bases between. The CDR3 DNA follows: TGTGCCAGCAGCTTAGTGGGAGGCAGGGGGACGCCAGGCTACGAGCAGTACTTC. Its translation: CASSLVGGRGTPGYEQYF. The whole variable domain, filled in from reference TRBV11-3 and TRBJ2-7, reads EAGVVQSPRYKIIEKKQPVAFWCNPISGHNTLYWYLQNLGQGPELLIRYENEEAVDDSQLPKDRFSAERLKGVDSTLKIQPAELGDSAVYLCASSLVGGRGTPGYEQYFGPGTRLTVT.

V and J are TRBV9 and TRBJ2-3; TRBD1 matches 7 bases. CDR1 is SGDLS, CDR2 YYNGEE, per germline. This CDR3 has 15 residues. V shed 4 bases, J shed 3 bases, and the junction held 8 bases outside the gene matches. The CDR3 protein is CASSSQGVGTDTQYF. The CDR3, as DNA: TGTGCCAGCAGCTCCCAGGGGGTAGGAACAGATACGCAGTATTTT.

The rearrangement joins TRBV6-4 to TRBJ2-7, with TRBD2 identical over 9 bases. CDR3 size: 15 residues. Germline values: CDR1 MRHNA, CDR2 SNTAGT. V lost 3 bases to trimming and J lost 7 bases; unmatched junction nucleotides: 10. The CDR3 nucleotides are TGTGCCAGCAGTGATTCTAGCGGGACTTACAATGAGCAGTACTTC. Its protein is CASSDSSGTYNEQYF.

This clonotype has a count of ten or more. V gene TRBV2 combines with J gene TRBJ1-2; D call uncertain. The CDR3 has 14 amino acids. Germline loops: CDR1 SNHLY, CDR2 FYNNEI. Trimming cost V 1 base and J 4 bases, with 10 bases left between them. This CDR3 reads CASSEEGSGYGYTF. CDR3 nucleotide sequence: TGTGCCAGCAGTGAAGAGGGATCCGGCTATGGCTACACCTTC.

The rearrangement links TRBV6-1 to TRBJ2-5; 10 bases agree with TRBD2. The CDR3 contains 17 residues. With 7 bases clipped from V and 0 bases from J, the junction kept 11 bases outside the gene matches. The germline gives CDR1 MNHNS, CDR2 SASEGT. The CDR3 bases are TGTGCCAGCAATCTGGGACTAGCGCTCGGAAACCAAGAGACCCAGTACTTC. This sequence encodes CASNLGLALGNQETQYF.

The chain couples TRBV10-1 to TRBJ2-2; D uncertain. V was cut by 5 bases and J by 0 bases, with 10 bases left in between. The CDR3 totals 15 residues. Germline values: CDR1 WNHNN, CDR2 SYGVQD (reference sequence). CDR3: CASSLERANTGELFF. The CDR3 DNA is TGCGCCAGCAGTTTGGAAAGGGCGAACACCGGGGAGCTGTTTTTT.

This CDR3 is CSVRQGETGELFF. The DNA for the CDR3 is TGCAGCGTCCGACAGGGGGAAACCGGGGAGCTGTTTTTT. The gene calls are TRBV29-1 and TRBJ2-2; 9 bases line up with TRBD1. CDR1 and CDR2 (germline): SQVTM, ANQGSEA. V shed 6 bases, J shed 5 bases, and the junction held 4 bases outside the gene matches. The CDR3 has 13 amino acids.

V and J are TRBV2 and TRBJ2-3; 8 bases are shared with TRBD2. V was clipped by 0 bases and J by 1 base; unmatched bases: 6. The CDR3 extends over 17 amino acids. Per germline, CDR1 SNHLY and CDR2 FYNNEI. The CDR3 protein is CASSEAWREARTDTQYF. CDR3 nucleotides: TGTGCCAGCAGTGAAGCTTGGCGGGAGGCCCGCACAGATACGCAGTATTTT. The full variable domain, in which reference TRBV2 and TRBJ2-3 provide the parts outside the CDR3, is EPEVTQTPSHQVTQMGQEVILRCVPISNHLYFYWYRQILGQKVEFLVSFYNNEISEKSEIFDDQFSVERPDGSNFTLKIRSTKLEDSAMYFCASSEAWREARTDTQYFGPGTRLTVL.

This clonotype was counted at least ten times. The V and J genes are TRBV7-3 and TRBJ2-2; D remains ambiguous. The germline gives CDR1 SGHTA, CDR2 FQGTGA. V was cut by 0 bases and J by 0 bases, with 5 bases left in between. This CDR3 contains 15 residues. The CDR3 region is CASSLTGTNTGELFF. For the CDR3, the DNA is TGTGCCAGCAGCTTAACCGGAACGAACACCGGGGAGCTGTTTTTT.

This chain connects TRBV7-6 to TRBJ2-2, with D hard to call. This CDR3 has 14 residues. The V and J ends lost 4 bases and 6 bases respectively, with 12 bases between them. Germline loops: CDR1 SGHVS, CDR2 FNYEAQ. The CDR3 DNA sequence: TGTGCCAGCAGCTCAAAGACGACCGCCGGGGAGCTGTTTTTT. This translates into CASSSKTTAGELFF. Together with reference TRBV7-6 and TRBJ2-2, the CDR3 gives the full variable domain: GAGVSQSPRYKVTKRGQDVALRCDPISGHVSLYWYRQALGQGPEFLTYFNYEAQQDKSGLPNDRFSAERPEGSISTLTIQRTEQRDSAMYRCASSSKTTAGELFFGEGSRLTVL.

This clonotype was seen at least ten times. The chain joins TRBV29-1 to TRBJ2-7, with 10 bases lining up with TRBD2. V shed 5 bases, J shed 11 bases, and the junction held 15 bases outside the gene matches. CDR1 and CDR2 (germline): SQVTM, ANQGSEA. The CDR3 loop spans 14 amino acids. CDR3 protein: CSVSLAGGERGEYF. The CDR3 DNA is TGCAGCGTTTCTTTAGCGGGAGGCGAGAGAGGGGAGTACTTC.

This clonotype has at least ten counts. The chain joins TRBV7-2 to TRBJ1-4; a possible D gene is TRBD1 (6 bases). The length of the CDR3 is 15 residues. CDR1 is SGHTA, CDR2 FQGNSA, per germline. V lost 5 bases and J 7 bases, leaving 17 bases between the germline ends. CDR3 protein: CASSKGVQGGEKLFF. The CDR3 bases are TGTGCCAGCAGCAAGGGGGTACAGGGAGGTGAAAAACTGTTTTTT. The full variable domain, its missing parts supplied by reference TRBV7-2 and TRBJ1-4, is GAGVSQSPSNKVTEKGKDVELRCDPISGHTALYWYRQSLGQGLEFLIYFQGNSAPDKSGLPSDRFSAERTGGSVSTLTIQRTQQEDSAVYLCASSKGVQGGEKLFFGSGTQLSVL.

This clonotype was detected only a few times. The rearrangement uses TRBV27 and TRBJ2-6, with D unclear. Germline V gene lookup returns CDR1 MNHEY and CDR2 SMNVEV (reference sequence). Trimming pared 2 bases from V and 3 bases from J, leaving 8 bases between. The length of the CDR3 is 15 residues. CDR3 bases: TGTGCCAGCAGTTTAAGTGTGGATGGGGCCAACGTCCTGACTTTC. Amino acid sequence: CASSLSVDGANVLTF.

This clonotype appeared many times. This sequence joins TRBV15 and TRBJ2-5; unclear D gene. Per germline, CDR1 LNHNV and CDR2 YYDKDF (reference sequence). CDR3 size: 12 residues. The ends were cut back, 5 bases at V and 7 bases at J, with 11 bases in the middle. Written as DNA, the CDR3 is TGTGCCACCAGCGGCTCCTCGTGGACCCAGTACTTC. It translates to CATSGSSWTQYF.